Below, 7 T cell receptor beta chains from the same sample are listed, as sequenced in a study of shared clonotypes between healthy human individuals. Clones were sequenced by immunoSEQ multiplex PCR, and TCRdb holds only the in-frame ones, with some missing. The sample yields about 700,000 clones, approximately 79% seen once. Specimen: memory CD4+ T cells sorted from blood. The subset was: CD45RA-negative fraction. Every receptor here comes from a woman aged 25 to 39 in good health.

The gene calls are TRBV6-1 and TRBJ2-7, with D perhaps matching TRBD2 (6 bases). This CDR3 contains 16 residues. CDR1 and CDR2 (germline): MNHNS, SASEGT. The V gene lost 0 bases and the J gene lost 6 bases, with 18 bases spanning the gap. The CDR3 reads CASSEADGGVGLEQYF. In DNA, the CDR3 is TGTGCCAGCAGTGAAGCCGACGGAGGGGTGGGGCTCGAGCAGTACTTC.

Only a few counts were recorded for this clone. This chain connects TRBV7-2 to TRBJ2-2; D gene unclear. Germline V lookup: CDR1 SGHTA, CDR2 FQGNSA. The ends were cut back, 2 bases at V and 4 bases at J, with 11 bases in the middle. CDR3 length equals 15 residues. CDR3 protein: CASSLQSRGTGELFF. CDR3 nucleotides: TGTGCCAGCAGCTTACAGTCACGTGGCACCGGGGAGCTGTTTTTT.

This clone was observed a handful of times. Other nucleotide sequences in the sample specify the same CDR3. The CDR3 sequence: CASSLGFQETQYF. CDR3 in DNA: TGTGCCAGCAGCTTAGGGTTCCAAGAGACCCAGTACTTC. The gene calls are TRBV11-2 and TRBJ2-5; no definite D call. The CDR3 loop spans 13 amino acids. V was cut by 1 base and J by 1 base, with 4 bases left in between. Germline V lookup: CDR1 SGHAT, CDR2 FQNNGV.

The chain has TRBV30 and TRBJ2-3, with 7 bases that match TRBD2. J gave up 14 bases and V 0 bases, and 8 bases lay outside the gene matches. The V gene's germline CDR1 is GTSNPN and CDR2 SVGIG (reference sequence). This CDR3 contains 12 residues. CDR3 sequence (DNA): TGTGCCTGGAGTGTACGAGGGAGGGGCCCGTATTTT. It codes for CAWSVRGRGPYF.

This clone was detected once. The chain uses TRBV11-2 and TRBJ1-3; D is possibly TRBD1 (6 bases). The CDR3 contains 13 residues. Trimming left V 8 bases short and J 3 bases short, with 11 bases between. The germline gives CDR1 SGHAT, CDR2 FQNNGV. CDR3 DNA: TGTGCCAGCTCAGGGGCTCGTGGAAACACCATATATTTT. Protein: CASSGARGNTIYF. Full variable domain (outside the CDR3, taken from reference TRBV11-2 and TRBJ1-3): EAGVAQSPRYKIIEKRQSVAFWCNPISGHATLYWYQQILGQGPKLLIQFQNNGVVDDSQLPKDRFSAERLKGVDSTLKIQPAKLEDSAVYLCASSGARGNTIYFGEGSWLTVV.

V gene TRBV5-1 combines with J gene TRBJ1-1; perhaps TRBD1 as D (6 bases). CDR1 and CDR2 (germline): SGHRS, YFSETQ. Trimming pared 2 bases from V and 3 bases from J, leaving 11 bases between. The length of the CDR3 is 14 residues. The CDR3 sequence is CASSFQGSDTEAFF. The DNA for the CDR3 is TGCGCCAGCAGCTTTCAGGGGTCGGACACTGAAGCTTTCTTT. Using reference TRBV5-1 and TRBJ1-1 for the parts outside the CDR3, the full variable domain is KAGVTQTPRYLIKTRGQQVTLSCSPISGHRSVSWYQQTPGQGLQFLFEYFSETQRNKGNFPGRFSGRQFSNSRSEMNVSTLELGDSALYLCASSFQGSDTEAFFGQGTRLTVV.

The chain combines TRBV28 with TRBJ2-7, with TRBD2 matching 9 bases. This CDR3 comprises 16 residues. Germline CDR1 reads MDHEN; CDR2 reads SYDVKM. V lost 7 bases and J lost 1; bases outside the gene matches: 11. CDR3 nucleotides: TGTGCCAGCACCCAGGGCGGGCTAGCGGGATCCTACGAGCAGTACTTC. Protein: CASTQGGLAGSYEQYF. Using reference TRBV28 and TRBJ2-7 for the parts outside the CDR3, the full variable domain is DVKVTQSSRYLVKRTGEKVFLECVQDMDHENMFWYRQDPGLGLRLIYFSYDVKMKEKGDIPEGYSVSREKKERFSLILESASTNQTSMYLCASTQGGLAGSYEQYFGPGTRLTVT.